This TCR beta chain was sequenced in a study of patients and donors after allogeneic stem cell transplantation. From the RT-PCR reads, TCRdb called clonotypes with MiXCR, one entry per CDR3 protein. The sample shows about 960,000 distinct CDR3 sequences, about 20% of them seen only once. CDR1 SGHAT and CDR2 FQDESV come from the germline V gene (reference sequence). The CDR3 totals 14 residues. Trimming cost V 6 bases and J 0 bases; bases outside gene matches: 5. The V and J genes are TRBV11-1 and TRBJ2-7; the match to TRBD2 covers 7 bases. The receptor comes from a human donor who was either an allogeneic HSCT recipient or a stem cell or donor lymphocyte infusion donor (not recorded which). It is not recorded whose cells these are; they may come from a transplant donor. Sequencing used blood, either unsorted or a sorted T cell fraction (not recorded which). In nucleotides, the CDR3 is TGTGCCAGCAGTAGAGCGGGAATCTCCTACGAGCAGTACTTC. Residues: CASSRAGISYEQYF.